This section outlines one TCR beta chain sequence together with its context. No cognate antigen has been identified for it. One base away there is no much larger clone; base qualities are not given. Enrolling through a virtual design, the prospective study's participants ranged in age from roughly 18 to 95 years and lived across approximately 25 United States geographic areas. To assign participants to cohorts, the prospective study relied on clinical history that participants themselves reported in a screening survey and a study questionnaire. Recovered participants in ImmuneRACE Cohort 3 were defined as having two consecutive negative NP/OP PCR tests, clearance from a healthcare professional, or resolution of symptoms. In the prospective study, mobile phlebotomists collected whole blood, serum and a nasopharyngeal or oropharyngeal swab from each participant. Additional blood draws and questionnaires over an approximately two-month period could optionally be provided by prospective study participants. Prospective study blood samples were shipped either frozen or at room temperature before DNA extraction.

TCRbeta CDR3 regions were amplified from genomic DNA using the immunoSEQ Assay, a bias-controlled multiplex PCR. The original methods were these. Nucleated cell counts per sample were estimated from amplification of reference gene primers within the assay. To quantify the absolute abundance of each unique TCRbeta CDR3 rearrangement, sequence reads were collapsed and filtered. Productive Simpson clonality was computed per sample as the square root of Simpson's diversity index over productive rearrangements. Here the immuneACCESS table is served through TCRdb, limited to in-frame sequences with V and J called. Missing clones are a known gap in these copies; in checked studies unresolved V genes cover under half, and the rest lacks a known reason. V, J and clone size are taken as reported in that table, and D and trimming were inferred from the DNA itself. This sample holds 230,000 or so clones; about 88% were observed only once. Of the sample, roughly 2.7% is held by the ten largest clones.

V gives up 5 bases and J gives up 4 bases, and the segment between their germline ends measures 12 bases. From cysteine to phenylalanine, the CDR3 is 14 amino acids long. CDR3 DNA only is kept here, 42 bases in frame from base 1. Sequences SGHAT (CDR1) and FQNNGV (CDR2) are obtained from the germline V gene. This specimen comes from a study of blood T cell repertoires in COVID-19 (TCRdb year 2020). About the study as a whole: Collaborator samples came from the United States, Italy and Spain and covered acute and convalescent phases of COVID-19. Sample metadata almost always included a de-identified subject ID, COVID-19 status, age in years and sex. The prospective study material was composed of cDNA or gDNA derived from T cells, B-cell-depleted T cells, or PBMCs. Where available, HLA class I and class II types were taken from metadata supplied by the sample provider and were not determined by assay-based typing. Samples were obtained from the ongoing ImmuneRACE study (first 160 participants) and from 950 to 1,500 subjects provided by 6 global collaborators. Subjects who had been exposed to COVID-19, were actively infected with it, or had recovered from it provided the deeply sampled blood TCRbeta repertoires that made up the dataset. The repertoires were made available in a free public database intended to serve as a resource for research on the immune response to SARS-CoV-2. Here is what the overall study found, with its caveats: The amount of clinical and demographic metadata varied by source and participant and was provided uncurated.

This clonotype originated in a woman in her 30s who had recovered from COVID-19. Material: PBMCs or T cells enriched from blood (not recorded which). The sequence joins TRBV11-2 to TRBJ1-3; the D gene cannot be resolved reliably. The nucleotide sequence is given as TGTGCCAGCAGCACTCGAGTTTCGGGAAACACCATATATTTT. Protein translation: CASSTRVSGNTIYF.